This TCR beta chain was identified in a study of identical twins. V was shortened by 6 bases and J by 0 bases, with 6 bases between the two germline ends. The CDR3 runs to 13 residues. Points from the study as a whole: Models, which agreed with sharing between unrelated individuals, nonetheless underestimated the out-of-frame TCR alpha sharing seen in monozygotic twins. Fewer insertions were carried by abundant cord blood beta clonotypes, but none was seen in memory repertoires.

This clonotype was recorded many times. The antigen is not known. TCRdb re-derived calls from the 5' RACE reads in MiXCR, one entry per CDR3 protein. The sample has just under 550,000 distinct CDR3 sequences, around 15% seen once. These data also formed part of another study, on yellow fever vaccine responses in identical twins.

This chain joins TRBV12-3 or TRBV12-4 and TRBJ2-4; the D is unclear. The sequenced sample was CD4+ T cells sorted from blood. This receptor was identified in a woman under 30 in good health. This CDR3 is CASRDVAKNIQYF. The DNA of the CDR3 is TGTGCCAGCAGGGACGTAGCCAAAAACATTCAGTACTTC.